This T cell receptor beta chain was profiled in a study of response to subunit inactivated influenza vaccine. Study-level findings and limits: Seasonal influenza vaccination, on each occasion, was suggested by the authors to recruit few new T cells.

The CDR3 loop spans 12 amino acids. V shed 5 bases and J 9 bases; nucleotides not matched to a gene: 7. CDR1 SQVTM and CDR2 ANQGSEA come from the germline V gene. A note on this clonotype: Its antigen is not known.

TCRdb independently ran MiXCR on the RT-PCR reads; one entry per CDR3 protein. Among 150,000 to 200,000 distinct CDR3 sequences, around 10% were seen once, and the ten largest hold roughly 36%. The chain joins TRBV29-1 to TRBJ2-5; 9 bases agree with TRBD2. The source was CD8+ T cells sorted from PBMCs, collected 23 to 25 months after vaccination. This sequence was found in a man aged 45 to 75 who received an inactivated influenza vaccine. The DNA for the CDR3 is TGCAGCGTTTTGCGGGAGGGAGGAGCCCAGTACTTC. This gives the protein CSVLREGGAQYF.